The clone carrying this T cell receptor beta chain was counted many times. Antigen specificity is unknown. These data are taken from a study of T cells in Graves' hyperthyroidism and ophthalmopathy. Germline-derived CDR1 and CDR2 are MNHNS and SASEGT. Trimming left V 8 bases short and J 3 bases short, with 14 bases between. The CDR3 length is 14 residues. RNA transcripts were the template for amplifying TCR beta CDR3 regions. The primer set for the first-round RT-PCR of the TCR CDR3 was HTBI. TCRdb processed the multiplex PCR reads anew with MiXCR; each CDR3 protein has one entry. The sample holds 90,000 to 120,000 distinct CDR3 sequences, approximately 16% seen once. Findings of the study overall: Researchers found most expanded thyroid clonotypes above 0.001 in blood as well. The model predicted ophthalmopathy a median approximately six months before onset.

The specimen sequenced was blood. This chain uses TRBV6-1 with TRBJ2-1, with D tentatively TRBD1 (6 bases). The TCR originated in a woman between 50 and 59 years old with Graves' hyperthyroidism. Here the CDR3 DNA reads TGTGCCAGCGCGTACAGGGTTGGCTACAATGAGCAGTTCTTC. Its protein product is CASAYRVGYNEQFF.